A single sample is the source of the 8 T cell receptor beta chains below, sequenced in a study of CD8+ T cells in alopecia areata. The treatment here: oral pan-JAK inhibitor, 5-10 mg twice daily. Sequencing relied on a cDNA template that was reverse transcribed from extracted RNA. Clones were read by immunoSEQ multiplex PCR, and TCRdb kept only the in-frame ones, dropping some. The table records fewer than 250,000 clones, under 40% of them present only once. Sequencing used CD4+ T cells sorted from blood, obtained at approximately week 30, from a patient treated with tofacitinib. The receptor source for this set is a human donor with alopecia areata.

The genes are TRBV6-1 and TRBJ2-1; TRBD2 aligns across 10 bases. The CDR3 spans 15 residues. V gave up 6 bases and J gave up 5 bases; unmatched junction bases: 7. The germline V gene has CDR1 MNHNS and CDR2 SASEGT. This CDR3 is CASREGLAFNNEQFF. The DNA of the CDR3 is TGTGCCAGCAGGGAGGGACTAGCGTTTAACAATGAGCAGTTCTTC.

This clone showed up just a few times. The chain recombines TRBV9 with TRBJ2-2; a possible D gene is TRBD2 (6 bases). The CDR3 sequence is 16 residues long. V was clipped by 3 bases and J by 8 bases, with 20 bases between them. Germline V CDR1 and CDR2: SGDLS, YYNGEE. DNA of the CDR3: TGTGCCAGCAGCGCGGGGGAGAGAAGGGTAAATGGGGAGCTGTTTTTT. This gives the protein CASSAGERRVNGELFF.

There are a few counts of this clone. This rearrangement joins TRBV29-1 to TRBJ1-6; weak D call: TRBD1 (6 bases). The CDR3 loop spans 18 amino acids. The germline gives CDR1 SQVTM, CDR2 ANQGSEA. Trimming left V 4 bases short and J 0 bases short, with 19 bases between. The CDR3 nucleotides are TGCAGCGTTGCGAACGAGCAGGGGAGGTGCTCCTATAATTCACCCCTCCACTTT. It translates to CSVANEQGRCSYNSPLHF. The entire variable domain, with the rest obtained from reference TRBV29-1 and TRBJ1-6, is as follows: SAVISQKPSRDICQRGTSLTIQCQVDSQVTMMFWYRQQPGQSLTLIATANQGSEATYESGFVIDKFPISRPNLTFSTLTVSNMSPEDSSIYLCSVANEQGRCSYNSPLHFGNGTRLTVT.

This sequence joins TRBV30 and TRBJ2-5; no reliable D call. This CDR3 contains 14 residues. Between the trimmed V and J ends, which lost 0 bases and 1 base, there was a span of 9 bases. The V gene's germline CDR1 is GTSNPN and CDR2 SVGIG (reference sequence). CDR3 DNA sequence: TGTGCCTGGAGTGTTCGTCTCCTCCAAGAGACCCAGTACTTC. This encodes CAWSVRLLQETQYF.

In this sample, this clone turned up a few times. The V gene is TRBV7-3, the J gene TRBJ2-5, with D possibly matching TRBD2 (5 bases). Germline V gene sequence: CDR1 SGHTA, CDR2 FQGTGA. The V and J ends lost 5 bases and 5 bases respectively, with 18 bases between them. This CDR3 contains 15 residues. CDR3 residues: CASSGGPNRGETQYF. The DNA of the CDR3 is TGTGCCAGCAGCGGAGGCCCCAACCGAGGGGAGACCCAGTACTTC.

The V gene is TRBV6-5, the J gene TRBJ1-3; TRBD1 might be the D (5 bases). The CDR3 runs 16 residues. In germline, CDR1 is MNHEY, CDR2 SVGAGI. V lost 3 bases and J 4 bases, leaving 16 bases between the germline ends. The chain's CDR3 is CASSYPREGLGNTIYF. As DNA, the CDR3 is TGTGCCAGCAGTTATCCCAGGGAGGGCTTGGGAAACACCATATATTTT.

The chain uses TRBV30 and TRBJ2-2, with D hard to call. In germline, CDR1 is GTSNPN, CDR2 SVGIG (reference sequence). V dropped 2 bases and J dropped 2 bases, with 6 bases sitting between them. This CDR3 has 13 residues. CDR3 region: CAWSPPNTGELFF. The CDR3, as DNA: TGTGCCTGGAGTCCCCCTAACACCGGGGAGCTGTTTTTT.

This clone was counted only a few times. V is TRBV28 and J is TRBJ1-5, with no clear D. The CDR3 contains 15 residues. Germline lookup yields CDR1 MDHEN and CDR2 SYDVKM. Trimming left V 1 base short and J 4 bases short, with 11 bases between. The CDR3 loop reads CASSLSGALNQPQHF. The CDR3 DNA reads TGTGCCAGCAGTTTATCAGGTGCCCTAAATCAGCCCCAGCATTTT. The whole variable domain, remainder taken from reference TRBV28 and TRBJ1-5, is DVKVTQSSRYLVKRTGEKVFLECVQDMDHENMFWYRQDPGLGLRLIYFSYDVKMKEKGDIPEGYSVSREKKERFSLILESASTNQTSMYLCASSLSGALNQPQHFGDGTRLSIL.